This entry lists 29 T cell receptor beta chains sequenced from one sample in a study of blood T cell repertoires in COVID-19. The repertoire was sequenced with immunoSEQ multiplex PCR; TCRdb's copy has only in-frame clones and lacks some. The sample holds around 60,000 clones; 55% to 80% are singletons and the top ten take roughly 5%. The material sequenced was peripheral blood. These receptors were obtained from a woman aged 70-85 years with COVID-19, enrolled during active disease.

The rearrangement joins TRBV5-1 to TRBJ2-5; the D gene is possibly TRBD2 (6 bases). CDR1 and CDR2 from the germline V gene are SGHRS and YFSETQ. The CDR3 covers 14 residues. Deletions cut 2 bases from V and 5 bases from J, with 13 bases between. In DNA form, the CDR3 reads TGCGCCAGCAGCTTCACGGGGGAAGGGGAGACCCAGTACTTC. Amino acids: CASSFTGEGETQYF.

The CDR3 nucleotides read TGTGCCACCTTCCCCGGATCGGGTTCCCAGCATTTT. It is translated as CATFPGSGSQHF. The genes are TRBV19 and TRBJ1-5; D gene uncertain. Per germline, CDR1 LNHDA and CDR2 SQIVND (reference sequence). The V end lost 10 bases, the J end lost 11 bases, and 18 bases lay between the germline ends. The CDR3 length is 12 residues.

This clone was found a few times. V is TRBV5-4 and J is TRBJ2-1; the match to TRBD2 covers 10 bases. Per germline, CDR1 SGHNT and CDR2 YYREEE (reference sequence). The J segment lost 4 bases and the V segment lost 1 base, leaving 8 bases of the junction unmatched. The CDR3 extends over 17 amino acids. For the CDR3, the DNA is TGTGCCAGCAGCTTGTATGTTGGGACTAGCGCTTACAATGAGCAGTTCTTC. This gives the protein CASSLYVGTSAYNEQFF.

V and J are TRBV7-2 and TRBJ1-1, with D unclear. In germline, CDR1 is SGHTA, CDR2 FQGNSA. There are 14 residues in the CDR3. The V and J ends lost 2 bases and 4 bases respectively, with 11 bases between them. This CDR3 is CASSLQALGTEAFF. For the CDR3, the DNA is TGTGCCAGCAGCTTACAGGCCCTTGGCACTGAAGCTTTCTTT.

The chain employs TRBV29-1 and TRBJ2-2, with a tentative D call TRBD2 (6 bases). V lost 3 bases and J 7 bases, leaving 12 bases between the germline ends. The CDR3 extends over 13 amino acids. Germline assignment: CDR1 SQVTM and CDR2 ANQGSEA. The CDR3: CSVEGRFHGELFF. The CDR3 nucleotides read TGCAGCGTTGAGGGGAGGTTCCACGGGGAGCTGTTTTTT.

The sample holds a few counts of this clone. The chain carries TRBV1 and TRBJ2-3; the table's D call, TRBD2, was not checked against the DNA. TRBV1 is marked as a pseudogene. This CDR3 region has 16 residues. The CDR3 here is CTSRTSGGLTTDTQYF. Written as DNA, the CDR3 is TGCACCAGCCGGACTAGCGGGGGGTTAACCACAGATACGCAGTATTTT.

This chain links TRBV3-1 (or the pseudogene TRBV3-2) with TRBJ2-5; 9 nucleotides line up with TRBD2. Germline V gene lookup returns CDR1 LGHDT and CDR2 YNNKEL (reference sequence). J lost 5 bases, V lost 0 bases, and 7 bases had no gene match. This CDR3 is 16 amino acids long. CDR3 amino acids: CASSQDRGLAGETQYF. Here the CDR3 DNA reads TGTGCCAGCAGCCAAGATCGGGGGCTAGCGGGGGAGACCCAGTACTTC.

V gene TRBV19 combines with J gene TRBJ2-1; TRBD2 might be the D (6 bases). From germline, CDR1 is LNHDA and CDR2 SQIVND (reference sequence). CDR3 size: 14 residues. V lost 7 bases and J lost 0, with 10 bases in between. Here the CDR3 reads CASMEGSSYNEQFF. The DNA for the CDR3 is TGTGCCAGTATGGAGGGGAGCTCCTACAATGAGCAGTTCTTC.

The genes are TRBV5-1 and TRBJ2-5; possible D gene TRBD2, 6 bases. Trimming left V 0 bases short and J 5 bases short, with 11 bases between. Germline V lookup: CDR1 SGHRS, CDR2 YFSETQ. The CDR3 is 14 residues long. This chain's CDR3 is CASSLGDSRETQYF. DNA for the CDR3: TGCGCCAGCAGCTTGGGGGACTCCAGGGAGACCCAGTACTTC.

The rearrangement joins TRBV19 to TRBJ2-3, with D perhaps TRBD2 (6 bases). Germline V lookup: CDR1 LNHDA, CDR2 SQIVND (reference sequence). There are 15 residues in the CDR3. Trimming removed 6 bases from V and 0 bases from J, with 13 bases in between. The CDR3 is CASRTLAPSTDTQYF. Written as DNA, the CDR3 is TGTGCCAGTAGAACACTAGCTCCTAGCACAGATACGCAGTATTTT.

The CDR3 sequence is CASRPRQGYTEAFF. CDR3 coding DNA: TGTGCCAGTAGGCCTCGACAGGGATACACTGAAGCTTTCTTT. The chain couples TRBV19 to TRBJ1-1; 7 bases line up with TRBD1. This CDR3 comprises 14 residues. V shed 6 bases and J 3 bases; nucleotides not matched to a gene: 7. Germline CDR1 and CDR2: LNHDA and SQIVND (reference sequence).

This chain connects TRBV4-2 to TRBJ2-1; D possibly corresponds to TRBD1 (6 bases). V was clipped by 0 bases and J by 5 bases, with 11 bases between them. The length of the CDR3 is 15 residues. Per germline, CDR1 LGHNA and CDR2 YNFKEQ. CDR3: CASSQDWDTDNEQFF. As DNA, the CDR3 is TGTGCCAGCAGCCAAGATTGGGACACGGACAATGAGCAGTTCTTC.

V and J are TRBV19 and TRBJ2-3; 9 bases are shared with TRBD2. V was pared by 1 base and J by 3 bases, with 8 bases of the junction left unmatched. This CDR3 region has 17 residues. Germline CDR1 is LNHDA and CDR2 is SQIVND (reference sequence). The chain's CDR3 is CASSIGRSGSRTDTQYF. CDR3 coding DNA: TGTGCCAGTAGTATAGGGCGTAGCGGGAGCCGAACAGATACGCAGTATTTT. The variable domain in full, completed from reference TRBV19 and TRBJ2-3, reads DGGITQSPKYLFRKEGQNVTLSCEQNLNHDAMYWYRQDPGQGLRLIYYSQIVNDFQKGDIAEGYSVSREKKESFPLTVTSAQKNPTAFYLCASSIGRSGSRTDTQYFGPGTRLTVL.

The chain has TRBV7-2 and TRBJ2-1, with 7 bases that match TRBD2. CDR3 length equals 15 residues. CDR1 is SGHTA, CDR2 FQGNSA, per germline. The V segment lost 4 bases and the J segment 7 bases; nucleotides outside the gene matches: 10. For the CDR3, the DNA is TGTGCCAGCAGCTCCCGGAGCTACGGGGGGAATGAGCAGTTCTTC. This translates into CASSSRSYGGNEQFF.

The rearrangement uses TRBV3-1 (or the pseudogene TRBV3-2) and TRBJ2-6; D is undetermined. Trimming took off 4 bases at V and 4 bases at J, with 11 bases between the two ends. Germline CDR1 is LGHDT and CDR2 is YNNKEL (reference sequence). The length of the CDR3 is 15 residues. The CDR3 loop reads CASSLSTDGANVLTF. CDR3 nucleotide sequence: TGTGCCAGCAGCCTCTCGACTGACGGGGCCAACGTCCTGACTTTC.

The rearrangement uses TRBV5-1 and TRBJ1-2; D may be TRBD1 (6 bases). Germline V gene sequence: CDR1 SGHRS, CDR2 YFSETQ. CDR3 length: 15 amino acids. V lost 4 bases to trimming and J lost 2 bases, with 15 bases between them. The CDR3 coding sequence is TGCGCCAGCAGCCAGGGGACCTCGAGGAACTATGGCTACACCTTC. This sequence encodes CASSQGTSRNYGYTF. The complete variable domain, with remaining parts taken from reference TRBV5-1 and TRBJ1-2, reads KAGVTQTPRYLIKTRGQQVTLSCSPISGHRSVSWYQQTPGQGLQFLFEYFSETQRNKGNFPGRFSGRQFSNSRSEMNVSTLELGDSALYLCASSQGTSRNYGYTFGSGTRLTVV.

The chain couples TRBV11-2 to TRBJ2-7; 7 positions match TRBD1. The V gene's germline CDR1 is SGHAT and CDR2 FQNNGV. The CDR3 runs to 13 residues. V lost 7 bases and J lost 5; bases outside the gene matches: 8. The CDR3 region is CASKLQQGDEQYF. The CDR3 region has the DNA TGTGCCAGCAAACTTCAGCAGGGGGACGAGCAGTACTTC.

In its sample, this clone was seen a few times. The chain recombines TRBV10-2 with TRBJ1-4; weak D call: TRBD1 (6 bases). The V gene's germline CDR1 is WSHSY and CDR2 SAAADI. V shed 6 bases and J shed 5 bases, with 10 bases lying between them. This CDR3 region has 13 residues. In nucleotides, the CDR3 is TGCGCCAGCAGGGACAGCTCAAATGAAAAACTGTTTTTT. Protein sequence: CASRDSSNEKLFF.

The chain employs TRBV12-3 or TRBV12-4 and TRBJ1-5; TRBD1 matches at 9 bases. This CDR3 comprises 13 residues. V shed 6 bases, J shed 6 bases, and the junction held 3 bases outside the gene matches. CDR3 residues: CASRMDRGQPQHF. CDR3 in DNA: TGTGCCAGCAGGATGGACAGGGGTCAGCCCCAGCATTTT.

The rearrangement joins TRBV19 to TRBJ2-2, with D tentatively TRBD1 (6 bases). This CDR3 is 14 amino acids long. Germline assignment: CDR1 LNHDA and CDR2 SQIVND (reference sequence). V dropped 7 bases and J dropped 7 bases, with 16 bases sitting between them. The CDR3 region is CASNPRGLDGELFF. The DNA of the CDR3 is TGTGCCAGTAATCCTAGGGGGTTGGACGGGGAGCTGTTTTTT.

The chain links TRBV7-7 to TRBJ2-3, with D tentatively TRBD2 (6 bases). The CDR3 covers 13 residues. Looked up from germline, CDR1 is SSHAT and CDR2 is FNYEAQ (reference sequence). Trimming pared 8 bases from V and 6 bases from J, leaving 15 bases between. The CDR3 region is CASRAGIPDTQYF. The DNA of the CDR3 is TGTGCCAGCCGGGCGGGGATCCCCGATACGCAGTATTTT. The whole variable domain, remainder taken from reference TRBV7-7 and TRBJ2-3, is GAGVSQSPRYKVTKRGQDVTLRCDPISSHATLYWYQQALGQGPEFLTYFNYEAQPDKSGLPSDRFSAERPEGSISTLTIQRTEQRDSAMYRCASRAGIPDTQYFGPGTRLTVL.

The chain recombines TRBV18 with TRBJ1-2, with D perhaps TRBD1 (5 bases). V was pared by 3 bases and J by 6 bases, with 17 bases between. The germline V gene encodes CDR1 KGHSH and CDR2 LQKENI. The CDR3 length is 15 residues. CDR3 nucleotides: TGTGCCAGCTCACCCGCAGACGGGACTGTGGATGGCTACACCTTC. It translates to CASSPADGTVDGYTF.

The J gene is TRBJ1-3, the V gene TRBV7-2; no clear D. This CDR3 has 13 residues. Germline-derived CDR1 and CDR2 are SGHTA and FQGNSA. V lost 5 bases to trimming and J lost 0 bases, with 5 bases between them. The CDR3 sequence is CASSASSGNTIYF. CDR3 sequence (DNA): TGTGCCAGCAGCGCCAGCTCTGGAAACACCATATATTTT.

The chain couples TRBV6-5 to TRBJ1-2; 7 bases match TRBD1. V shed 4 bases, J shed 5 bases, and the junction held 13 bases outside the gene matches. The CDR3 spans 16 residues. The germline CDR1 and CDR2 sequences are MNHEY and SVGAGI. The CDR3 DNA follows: TGTGCCAGCAGTTCGCCTAGGACAGGTTATATGTATGGCTACACCTTC. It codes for CASSSPRTGYMYGYTF.

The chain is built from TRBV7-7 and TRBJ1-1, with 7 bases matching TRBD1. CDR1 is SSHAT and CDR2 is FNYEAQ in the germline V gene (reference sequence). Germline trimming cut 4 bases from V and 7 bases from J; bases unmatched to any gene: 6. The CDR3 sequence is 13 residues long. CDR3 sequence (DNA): TGTGCCAGCAGCTCCCTACAGGGGAGTGAAGCTTTCTTT. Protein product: CASSSLQGSEAFF. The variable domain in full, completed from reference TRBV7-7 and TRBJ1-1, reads GAGVSQSPRYKVTKRGQDVTLRCDPISSHATLYWYQQALGQGPEFLTYFNYEAQPDKSGLPSDRFSAERPEGSISTLTIQRTEQRDSAMYRCASSSLQGSEAFFGQGTRLTVV.

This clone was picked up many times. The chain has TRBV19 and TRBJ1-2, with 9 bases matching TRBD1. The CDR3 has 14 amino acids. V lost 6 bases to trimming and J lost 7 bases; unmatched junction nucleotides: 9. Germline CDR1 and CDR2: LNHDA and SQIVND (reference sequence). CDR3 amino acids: CASRTDYRGPGYTF. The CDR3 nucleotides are TGTGCCAGTAGAACCGATTACAGGGGGCCTGGCTACACCTTC. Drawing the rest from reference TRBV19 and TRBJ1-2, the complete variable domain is DGGITQSPKYLFRKEGQNVTLSCEQNLNHDAMYWYRQDPGQGLRLIYYSQIVNDFQKGDIAEGYSVSREKKESFPLTVTSAQKNPTAFYLCASRTDYRGPGYTFGSGTRLTVV.

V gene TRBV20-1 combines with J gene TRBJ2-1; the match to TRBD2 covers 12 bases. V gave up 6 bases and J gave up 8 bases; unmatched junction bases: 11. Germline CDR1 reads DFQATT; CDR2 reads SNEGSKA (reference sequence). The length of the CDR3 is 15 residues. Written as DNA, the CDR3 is TGCAGTGCGAGTCAGACTAGCGGGGGCAGGGATGAGCAGTTCTTC. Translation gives CSASQTSGGRDEQFF.

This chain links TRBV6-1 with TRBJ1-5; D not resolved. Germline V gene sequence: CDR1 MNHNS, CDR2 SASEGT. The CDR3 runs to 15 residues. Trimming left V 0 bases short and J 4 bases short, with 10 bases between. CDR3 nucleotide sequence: TGTGCCAGCAGTGAAGCGGAGGGATGGAATCAGCCCCAGCATTTT. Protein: CASSEAEGWNQPQHF.

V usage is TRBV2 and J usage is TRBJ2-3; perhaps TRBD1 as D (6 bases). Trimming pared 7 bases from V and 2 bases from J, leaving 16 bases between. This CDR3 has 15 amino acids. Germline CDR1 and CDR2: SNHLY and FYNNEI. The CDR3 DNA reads TGTGCCAGCAACCAGGGGAGCGGTTTCACAGATACGCAGTATTTT. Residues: CASNQGSGFTDTQYF.